Below, one TCR beta chain is given with its context. Its antigen specificity is not known. No much larger clonotype is one base removed from it; base qualities were not supplied. Peripheral blood CD8+ and CD4+ T cells from healthy donors, Susac syndrome patients and multiple sclerosis patients were profiled by high-throughput TCR beta sequencing. Healthy donors were age- and sex-matched controls. Bulk CD8+ and CD4+ T cells were purified by magnetic negative isolation, while CD8+ TEMRA cells were enriched using FACS. Blood was collected in EDTA tubes and processed within 24 hours, with PBMCs isolated through density gradient centrifugation. PBMCs destined for TCR sequencing were cryopreserved in liquid nitrogen and later thawed in a 37 °C water bath. The sorted or isolated CD4+, CD8+ and CD8+ TEMRA cells had a purity of 90% or higher. The germline V gene (reference sequence) specifies LNHNV as CDR1 and YYDKDF as CDR2. At the junction V is shortened by 5 bases and J by 5 bases, with 12 bases in between. The CDR3 covers 14 residues, taking in both the cysteine and the phenylalanine. Of all the DNA, just the CDR3 is kept, 42 bases in frame from base 1.

The data belong to a study of CD8 T cells in Susac syndrome (dated by TCRdb to about 2019). Regarding the complete study: Repertoire sequencing was used to test whether CD8+ T cell activation and differentiation in Susac syndrome was antigen driven. What the authors observed across the whole study: The number of individuals in the TCR sequencing and HLA analysis was acknowledged as relatively small.

RNA was extracted with the RNeasy kit and about 0.5 to 1 ug was reverse transcribed using random hexamers. The immunoSEQ multiplex PCR assay, which covers 54 Vbeta and 13 Jbeta segments, was used to amplify TCR beta CDR3 regions. PCR amplification bias was corrected using a synthetic template baseline for primer optimization and computational correction. The study's own analysis went as follows. Reads were assigned to V, D and J genes according to IMGT and analyzed in immunoSEQ Analyzer, with only productive sequences retained. Clonality was computed as one minus Shannon entropy normalized by log2 of the number of productive unique sequences. For each patient and control, public and private clones were evaluated among the 100 most prevalent clones. A clone was defined as Susac-specific if it was absent from the healthy and MS cohorts, from roughly 980 published viral clones and from other ImmuneACCESS disease sequences. Using fastp at Q25 and MiXCR, TCRdb reprocessed the public reads and kept productive beta chains. Identical CDR3 protein sequences are pooled into one entry, listed with their most common genes and DNA. These V and J calls derive from TCRdb rather than the authors' analysis. Recorded for this sample are about 210,000 distinct CDR3 sequences; 90% to 95% of them occurred a single time. The ten largest clones capture roughly 0.096% of the sample.

Sequences were obtained from CD4+ T cells from PBMCs. The sequence came from a human donor in good health. The chain links TRBV15 with TRBJ2-2; perhaps TRBD2 is the D gene, with 6 bases matching. The DNA sequence reads TGTGCCACCAGCGGAGGGGTTGGGACCGGGGAGCTGTTTTTT. The translation is CATSGGVGTGELFF.